The 19 T cell receptor beta chains reported below all come from one sample, sequenced in a study of CD8 T cells in Susac syndrome. Random hexamers primed reverse transcription of about 0.5 to 1 ug RNA. TCRdb re-called the immunoSEQ multiplex PCR reads through MiXCR, storing one row per CDR3 protein. The sample holds 300,000 to 350,000 distinct CDR3 sequences, about 92% seen once. Sequencing was carried out using CD4+ T cells from PBMCs. The receptors come from a human donor with multiple sclerosis.

The rearrangement joins TRBV12-3 or TRBV12-4 to TRBJ2-1; TRBD2 agrees at 7 bases. The CDR3 extends over 13 amino acids. The ends lost 7 bases at V and 10 bases at J; junction bases unmatched: 10. The CDR3 DNA reads as TGTGCCAGCACCCGGGAGGTTACTAGGGAGCAGTTCTTC. It codes for CASTREVTREQFF.

The rearrangement links TRBV4-1 to TRBJ1-6; 9 nucleotides match TRBD1. The CDR3 has 16 amino acids. V gave up 1 base and J gave up 7 bases; unmatched junction bases: 5. Germline V lookup: CDR1 MGHRA, CDR2 YSYEKL. In nucleotides, the CDR3 is TGCGCCAGCAGCCAAGTGGGACAGGGCCAAAATTCACCCCTCCACTTT. This sequence encodes CASSQVGQGQNSPLHF.

This chain links TRBV20-1 with TRBJ2-7; possible D gene TRBD2, 6 bases. The CDR3 is 14 amino acids. V was trimmed by 0 bases and J by 3 bases, leaving 12 bases between them. Per germline, CDR1 DFQATT and CDR2 SNEGSKA (reference sequence). The CDR3 reads CSARDSGSLYEQYF. The DNA of the CDR3 is TGCAGTGCTAGAGATAGCGGTAGTCTCTACGAGCAGTACTTC.

This CDR3 reads CASSWDGDTGELFF. The CDR3 DNA sequence: TGTGCCAGCAGCTGGGACGGAGACACCGGGGAGCTGTTTTTT. The V gene is TRBV7-3, the J gene TRBJ2-2, with D possibly being TRBD1 or TRBD2 (5 bases each). CDR3 length: 14 amino acids. The V gene lost 4 bases and the J gene lost 3 bases, with 9 bases spanning the gap. From germline, CDR1 is SGHTA and CDR2 FQGTGA.

The chain has TRBV24-1 and TRBJ2-7; D gene uncertain. Looked up from germline, CDR1 is KGHDR and CDR2 is SFDVKD. The CDR3 contains 14 residues. The V end was cut by 12 bases, the J end by 2 bases, with 19 bases between. CDR3 sequence (DNA): TGTGCCGCCTATCGACATCCTTTGGCCTACGAGCAGTACTTC. This gives the protein CAAYRHPLAYEQYF.

This chain uses TRBV6-5 with TRBJ2-5; no clear D gene. V lost 6 bases and J 4 bases, leaving 9 bases between the germline ends. Germline V gene lookup returns CDR1 MNHEY and CDR2 SVGAGI. This CDR3 is built from 12 residues. CDR3 sequence (DNA): TGTGCCAGCAGAAGTGCTGGAGAGACCCAGTACTTC. Amino acids: CASRSAGETQYF.

The chain combines TRBV6-6 with TRBJ2-7, with TRBD2 matching 9 bases. The CDR3 has 14 amino acids. Germline V gives CDR1 MNHNY, CDR2 SVGAGI (reference sequence). The V segment lost 5 bases and the J segment 6 bases; nucleotides outside the gene matches: 8. CDR3 sequence (DNA): TGTGCCAGCAGTGGTAGCGGGAGAGGAGGCGAGCAGTACTTC. Residues: CASSGSGRGGEQYF.

The rearrangement links TRBV7-2 to TRBJ2-2, with 13 bases aligning to TRBD2. This CDR3 region has 17 residues. Germline CDR1 and CDR2: SGHTA and FQGNSA. With 5 bases clipped from V and 4 bases from J, the junction kept 7 bases outside the gene matches. The CDR3 here is CASSLRLAGGPTGELFF. Written as DNA, the CDR3 is TGTGCCAGCAGCCTACGACTAGCGGGAGGACCCACCGGGGAGCTGTTTTTT.

The chain links TRBV12-3 or TRBV12-4 to TRBJ1-1, with TRBD1 as a possible D gene (5 bases). V was shortened by 8 bases and J by 6 bases, with 13 bases between the two germline ends. The CDR3 has 12 amino acids. CDR3 amino acids: CASLWGGSEAFF. The CDR3 DNA follows: TGTGCCAGCCTATGGGGGGGTTCTGAAGCTTTCTTT.

The chain is built from TRBV19 and TRBJ1-5; possible D gene TRBD1, 6 bases. V was pared by 5 bases and J by 9 bases, with 17 bases between. This CDR3 spans 14 amino acids. Germline V gene data show CDR1 as LNHDA and CDR2 as SQIVND (reference sequence). The CDR3 loop reads CASSEQGRMGPQHF. The CDR3 DNA sequence: TGTGCCAGTAGTGAGCAGGGGCGGATGGGGCCCCAGCATTTT.

This sequence joins TRBV7-2 and TRBJ2-1, with D perhaps TRBD2 (6 bases). CDR1 and CDR2 from the germline V gene are SGHTA and FQGNSA. This CDR3 region has 15 residues. V shed 5 bases and J shed 8 bases, with 19 bases lying between them. The CDR3 protein is CASSGETRIVDEQFF. The CDR3 DNA reads as TGTGCCAGCAGCGGCGAGACTAGGATCGTCGATGAGCAGTTCTTC.

The chain's CDR3 is CASRDIGTAHNSPLHF. DNA for the CDR3: TGCGCCAGCAGAGACATTGGGACAGCCCATAATTCACCCCTCCACTTT. The chain employs TRBV10-2 and TRBJ1-6; TRBD1 agrees at 7 bases. Unmatched junction bases numbered 10, after V lost 6 bases and J lost 5 bases. The CDR3 runs to 16 residues. Germline CDR1 WSHSY, CDR2 SAAADI.

This clonotype was picked up one time. The rearrangement joins TRBV7-9 to TRBJ1-2; the match to TRBD1 covers 8 bases. The germline V gene has CDR1 SEHNR and CDR2 FQNEAQ (reference sequence). J was trimmed by 8 bases and V by 1 base; bases with no gene match: 6. This CDR3 contains 14 residues. CDR3 in DNA: TGTGCCAGCAGCTTAGGTCAGGGGGCGAAGGGCTACACCTTC. Its protein product is CASSLGQGAKGYTF.

This clonotype was observed a few times. The CDR3 sequence is CASTRGGEEETQYF. DNA for the CDR3: TGTGCCAGCACCCGCGGGGGGGAGGAGGAGACCCAGTACTTC. The chain is built from TRBV2 and TRBJ2-5; 9 positions agree with TRBD2. V lost 7 bases to trimming and J lost 5 bases; unmatched junction nucleotides: 8. The CDR3 is 14 residues long. Germline CDR1 is SNHLY and CDR2 is FYNNEI. Using reference TRBV2 and TRBJ2-5 for the parts outside the CDR3, the full variable domain is EPEVTQTPSHQVTQMGQEVILRCVPISNHLYFYWYRQILGQKVEFLVSFYNNEISEKSEIFDDQFSVERPDGSNFTLKIRSTKLEDSAMYFCASTRGGEEETQYFGPGTRLLVL.

This rearrangement joins TRBV12-5 to TRBJ2-6; D tentatively reads TRBD1 or TRBD2 (5 bases each). The CDR3 totals 15 residues. Between the trimmed V and J ends, which lost 8 bases and 3 bases, there was a span of 14 bases. Germline values: CDR1 LGHNT, CDR2 FRNRAP. CDR3 sequence: CASTGTGGGANVLTF. The CDR3 DNA follows: TGTGCTAGTACCGGGACGGGTGGTGGGGCCAACGTCCTGACTTTC. Full variable domain (outside the CDR3, taken from reference TRBV12-5 and TRBJ2-6): DARVTQTPRHKVTEMGQEVTMRCQPILGHNTVFWYRQTMMQGLELLAYFRNRAPLDDSGMPKDRFSAEMPDATLATLKIQPSEPRDSAVYFCASTGTGGGANVLTFGAGSRLTVL.

The V gene is TRBV19, the J gene TRBJ1-2; TRBD1 matches at 10 bases. There are 15 residues in the CDR3. The germline CDR1 and CDR2 sequences are LNHDA and SQIVND (reference sequence). The trim removed 4 bases at V and 4 bases at J, leaving 6 bases unmatched. The CDR3 reads CASSTVTGGLYGYTF. The CDR3 DNA reads TGTGCCAGTAGTACGGTGACAGGGGGCCTCTATGGCTACACCTTC.

The J gene is TRBJ2-1, the V gene TRBV7-9; D gene ambiguous. CDR1 is SEHNR and CDR2 is FQNEAQ in the germline V gene (reference sequence). The CDR3 has 14 residues. Trimming pared 5 bases from V and 8 bases from J, leaving 16 bases between. CDR3 sequence: CASSRGTPSDEQFF. The CDR3 DNA is TGTGCCAGCAGCAGAGGTACCCCATCCGATGAGCAGTTCTTC.

V and J are TRBV6-6 and TRBJ2-7; TRBD2 matches at 7 bases. Germline-derived CDR1 and CDR2 are MNHNY and SVGAGI (reference sequence). The trim removed 7 bases at V and 4 bases at J, leaving 13 bases unmatched. This CDR3 has 15 residues. Written as DNA, the CDR3 is TGTGCCAGCACCAAACCGAGCGGGAAGGGATACGAGCAGTACTTC. Its translation is CASTKPSGKGYEQYF.

This clonotype was counted a single time. The chain employs TRBV24-1 and TRBJ2-2; 10 bases align to TRBD1. The CDR3 consists of 15 residues. Germline V gene lookup returns CDR1 KGHDR and CDR2 SFDVKD. Trimming removed 4 bases from V and 6 bases from J; junction bases left unmatched: 4. The CDR3 loop reads CATSESGTGAGELFF. The DNA of the CDR3 is TGTGCCACCAGTGAATCCGGGACAGGGGCCGGGGAGCTGTTTTTT.